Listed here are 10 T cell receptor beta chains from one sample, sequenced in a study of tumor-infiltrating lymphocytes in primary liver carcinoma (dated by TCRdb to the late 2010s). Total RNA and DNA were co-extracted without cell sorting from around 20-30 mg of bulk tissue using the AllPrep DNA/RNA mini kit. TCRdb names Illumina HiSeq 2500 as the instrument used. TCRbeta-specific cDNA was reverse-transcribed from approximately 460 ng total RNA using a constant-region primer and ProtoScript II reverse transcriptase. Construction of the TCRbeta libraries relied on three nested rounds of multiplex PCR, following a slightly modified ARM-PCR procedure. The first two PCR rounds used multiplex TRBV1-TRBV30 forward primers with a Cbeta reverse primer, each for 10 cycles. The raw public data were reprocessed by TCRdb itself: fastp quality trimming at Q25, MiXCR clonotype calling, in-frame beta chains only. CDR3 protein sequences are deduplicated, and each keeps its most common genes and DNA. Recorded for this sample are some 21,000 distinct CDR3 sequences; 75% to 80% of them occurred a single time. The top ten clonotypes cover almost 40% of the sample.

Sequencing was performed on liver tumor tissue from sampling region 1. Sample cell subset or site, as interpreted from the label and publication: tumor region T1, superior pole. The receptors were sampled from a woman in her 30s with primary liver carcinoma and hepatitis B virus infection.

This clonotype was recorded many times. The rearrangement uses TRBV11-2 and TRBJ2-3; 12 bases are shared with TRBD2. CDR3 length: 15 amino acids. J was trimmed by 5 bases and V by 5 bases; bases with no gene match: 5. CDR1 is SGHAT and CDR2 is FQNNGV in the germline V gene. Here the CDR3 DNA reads TGTGCCAGCAGCGCTAGCGGGAGGGCCATAGATACGCAGTATTTT. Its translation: CASSASGRAIDTQYF.

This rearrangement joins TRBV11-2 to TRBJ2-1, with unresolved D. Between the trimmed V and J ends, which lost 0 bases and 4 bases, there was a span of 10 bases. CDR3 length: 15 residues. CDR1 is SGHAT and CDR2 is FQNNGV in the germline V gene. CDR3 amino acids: CASSLELVTYNEQFF. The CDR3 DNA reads TGTGCCAGCAGCTTAGAACTTGTTACTTACAATGAGCAGTTCTTC.

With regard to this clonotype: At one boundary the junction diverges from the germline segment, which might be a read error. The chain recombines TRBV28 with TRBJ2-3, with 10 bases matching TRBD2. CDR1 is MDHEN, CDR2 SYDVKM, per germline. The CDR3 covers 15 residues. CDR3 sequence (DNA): TGTGCCAGCAGCCTGACTAGCGGGCCCACAGGTACGCAGTATTTT. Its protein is CASSLTSGPTGTQYF.

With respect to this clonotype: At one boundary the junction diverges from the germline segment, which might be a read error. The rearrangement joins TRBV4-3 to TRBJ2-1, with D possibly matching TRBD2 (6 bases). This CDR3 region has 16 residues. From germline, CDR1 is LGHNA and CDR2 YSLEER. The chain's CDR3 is CASSRDAGSPYNVQFF. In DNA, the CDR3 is TGCGCCAGCAGCCGAGATGCGGGAAGCCCCTACAATGTGCAGTTCTTC.

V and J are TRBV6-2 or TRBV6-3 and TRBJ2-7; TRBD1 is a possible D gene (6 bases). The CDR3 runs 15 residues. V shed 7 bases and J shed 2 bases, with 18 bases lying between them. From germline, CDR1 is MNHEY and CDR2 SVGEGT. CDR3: CASITPRQATYEQYF. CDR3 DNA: TGTGCCAGCATTACCCCCCGACAGGCTACCTACGAGCAGTACTTC.

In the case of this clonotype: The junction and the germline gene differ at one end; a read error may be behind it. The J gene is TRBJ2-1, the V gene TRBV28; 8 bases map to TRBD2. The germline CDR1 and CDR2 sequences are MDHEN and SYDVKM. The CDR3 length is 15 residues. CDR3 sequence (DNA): TGTGCCACCAGTTTCGTGGTAGCGGGATGCAATGAGCAGTTCTTC. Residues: CATSFVVAGCNEQFF. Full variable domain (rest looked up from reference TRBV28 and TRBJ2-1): DVKVTQSSRYLVKRTGEKVFLECVQDMDHENMFWYRQDPGLGLRLIYFSYDVKMKEKGDIPEGYSVSREKKERFSLILESASTNQTSMYLCATSFVVAGCNEQFFGPGTRLTVL.

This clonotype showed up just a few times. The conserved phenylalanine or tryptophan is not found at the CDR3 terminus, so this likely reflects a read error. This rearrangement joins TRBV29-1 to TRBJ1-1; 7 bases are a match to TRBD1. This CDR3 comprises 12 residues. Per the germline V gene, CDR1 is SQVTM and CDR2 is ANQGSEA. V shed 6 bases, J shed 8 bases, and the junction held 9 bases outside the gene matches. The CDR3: CSVETGSTEAFL. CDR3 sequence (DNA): TGCAGCGTCGAGACAGGGAGTACAGAAGCTTTCCTT.

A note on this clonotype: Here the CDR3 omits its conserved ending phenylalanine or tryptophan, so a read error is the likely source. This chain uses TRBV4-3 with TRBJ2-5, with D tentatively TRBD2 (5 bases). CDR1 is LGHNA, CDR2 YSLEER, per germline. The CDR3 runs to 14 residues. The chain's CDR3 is CASSPMRRQEIQYS. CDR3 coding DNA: TGCGCCAGCAGCCCGATGAGGAGGCAAGAGATCCAGTACTCC.

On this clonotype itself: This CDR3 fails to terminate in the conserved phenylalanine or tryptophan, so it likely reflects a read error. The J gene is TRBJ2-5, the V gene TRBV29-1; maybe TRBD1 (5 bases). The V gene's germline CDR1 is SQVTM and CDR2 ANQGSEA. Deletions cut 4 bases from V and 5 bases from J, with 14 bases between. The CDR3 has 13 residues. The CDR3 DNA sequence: TGCAGCGTTGTCAGTTGGACATGGGAGACCCAGTACATC. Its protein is CSVVSWTWETQYI.

Written as DNA, the CDR3 is TGCGCCAGCAGCCAAGCTGTGATGAGGGGTCACATTAACTACGAGCAGTACTTC. Protein sequence: CASSQAVMRGHINYEQYF. The chain is built from TRBV4-3 and TRBJ2-7, with D perhaps assigned TRBD1 or TRBD2 (5 bases each). V was cut by 1 base and J by 3 bases, with 22 bases left in between. Germline loops: CDR1 LGHNA, CDR2 YSLEER. The CDR3 runs 18 residues.